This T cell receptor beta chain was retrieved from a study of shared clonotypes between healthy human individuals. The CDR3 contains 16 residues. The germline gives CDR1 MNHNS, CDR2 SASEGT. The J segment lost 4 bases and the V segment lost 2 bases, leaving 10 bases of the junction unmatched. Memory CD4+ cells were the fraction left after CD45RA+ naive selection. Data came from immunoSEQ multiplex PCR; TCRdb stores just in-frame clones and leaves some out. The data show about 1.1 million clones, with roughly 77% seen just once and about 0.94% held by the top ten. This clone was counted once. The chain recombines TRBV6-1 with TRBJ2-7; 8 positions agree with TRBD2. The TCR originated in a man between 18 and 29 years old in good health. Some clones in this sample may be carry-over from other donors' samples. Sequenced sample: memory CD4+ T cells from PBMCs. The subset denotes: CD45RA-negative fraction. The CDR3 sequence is CASSEKERLAGYEQYF. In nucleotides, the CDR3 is TGTGCCAGCAGTGAAAAGGAGAGGCTAGCGGGTTACGAGCAGTACTTC.